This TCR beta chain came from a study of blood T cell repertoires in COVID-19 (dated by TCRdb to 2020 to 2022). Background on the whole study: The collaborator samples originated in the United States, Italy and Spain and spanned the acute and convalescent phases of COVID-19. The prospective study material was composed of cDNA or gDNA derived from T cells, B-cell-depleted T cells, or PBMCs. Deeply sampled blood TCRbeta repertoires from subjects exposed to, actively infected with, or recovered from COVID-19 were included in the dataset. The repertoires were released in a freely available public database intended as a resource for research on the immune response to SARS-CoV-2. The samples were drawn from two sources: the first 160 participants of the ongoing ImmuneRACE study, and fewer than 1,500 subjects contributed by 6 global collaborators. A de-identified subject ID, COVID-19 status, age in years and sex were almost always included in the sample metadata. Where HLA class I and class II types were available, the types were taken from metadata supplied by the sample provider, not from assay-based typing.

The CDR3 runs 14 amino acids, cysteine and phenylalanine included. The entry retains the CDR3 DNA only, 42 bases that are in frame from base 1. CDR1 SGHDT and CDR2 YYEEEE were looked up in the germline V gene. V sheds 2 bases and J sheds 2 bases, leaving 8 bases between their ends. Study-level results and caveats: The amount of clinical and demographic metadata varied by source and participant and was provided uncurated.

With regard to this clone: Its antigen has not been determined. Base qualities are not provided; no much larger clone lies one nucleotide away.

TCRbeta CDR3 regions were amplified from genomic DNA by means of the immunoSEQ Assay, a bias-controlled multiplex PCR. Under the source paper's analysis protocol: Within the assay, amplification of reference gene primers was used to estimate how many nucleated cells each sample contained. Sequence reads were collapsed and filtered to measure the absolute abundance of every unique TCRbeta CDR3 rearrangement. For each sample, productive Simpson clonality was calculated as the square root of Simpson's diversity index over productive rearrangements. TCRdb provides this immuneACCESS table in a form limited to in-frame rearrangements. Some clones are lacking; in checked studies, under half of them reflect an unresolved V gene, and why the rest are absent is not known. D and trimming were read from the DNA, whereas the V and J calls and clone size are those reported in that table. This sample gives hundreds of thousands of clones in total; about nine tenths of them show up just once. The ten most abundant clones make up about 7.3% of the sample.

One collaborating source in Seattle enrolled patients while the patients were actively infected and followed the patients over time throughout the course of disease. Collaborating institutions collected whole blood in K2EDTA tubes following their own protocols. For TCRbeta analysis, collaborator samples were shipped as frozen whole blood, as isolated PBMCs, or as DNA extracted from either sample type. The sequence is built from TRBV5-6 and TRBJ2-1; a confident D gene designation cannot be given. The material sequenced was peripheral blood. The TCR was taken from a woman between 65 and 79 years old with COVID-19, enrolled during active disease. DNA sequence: TGTGCCAGCAGCTTCGGGTCCCCCTACAATGAGCAGTTCTTC. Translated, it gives CASSFGSPYNEQFF. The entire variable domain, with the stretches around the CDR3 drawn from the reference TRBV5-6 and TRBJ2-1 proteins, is DAGVTQSPTHLIKTRGQQVTLRCSPKSGHDTVSWYQQALGQGPQFIFQYYEEEERQRGNFPDRFSGHQFPNYSSELNVNALLLGDSALYLCASSFGSPYNEQFFGPGTRLTVL.